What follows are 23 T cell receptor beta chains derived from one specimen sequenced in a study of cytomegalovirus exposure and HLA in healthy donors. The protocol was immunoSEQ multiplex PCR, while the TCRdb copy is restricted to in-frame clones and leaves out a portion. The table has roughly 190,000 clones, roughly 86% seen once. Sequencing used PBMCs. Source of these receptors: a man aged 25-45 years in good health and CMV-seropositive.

In DNA, the CDR3 is TGTGCCAGCTCAACGTTATCCAGGCCCTACGAGCAGTACTTC. It translates to CASSTLSRPYEQYF. The chain links TRBV27 to TRBJ2-7; D call uncertain. The CDR3 is 14 amino acids. Between the trimmed V and J ends, which lost 8 bases and 2 bases, there was a span of 16 bases. Per germline, CDR1 MNHEY and CDR2 SMNVEV (reference sequence).

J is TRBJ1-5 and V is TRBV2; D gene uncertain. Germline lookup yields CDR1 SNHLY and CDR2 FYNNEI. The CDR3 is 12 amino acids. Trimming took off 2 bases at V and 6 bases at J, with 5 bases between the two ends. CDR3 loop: CASSEFSQPQHF. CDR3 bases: TGTGCCAGCAGTGAATTCAGTCAGCCCCAGCATTTT.

The CDR3 region has the DNA TGTGCCAGCAGTTTTGGTACTAGCGGTTACTACGAGCAGTACTTC. Amino acid sequence: CASSFGTSGYYEQYF. The rearrangement uses TRBV27 and TRBJ2-7; 8 bases align to TRBD2. CDR3 length equals 15 residues. V lost 3 bases, J lost 3 bases, and 7 bases stayed unmatched. The germline V gene encodes CDR1 MNHEY and CDR2 SMNVEV (reference sequence).

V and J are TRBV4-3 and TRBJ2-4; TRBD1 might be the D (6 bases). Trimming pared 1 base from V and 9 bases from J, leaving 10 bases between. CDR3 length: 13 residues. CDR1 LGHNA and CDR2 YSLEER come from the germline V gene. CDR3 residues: CASSQGQGRIQYF. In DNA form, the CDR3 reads TGCGCCAGCAGCCAAGGTCAGGGGCGCATTCAGTACTTC.

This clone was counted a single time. The CDR3 DNA follows: TGTGCCAGCATGGAACAGGGGTCTAACTATGGCTACACCTTC. It is translated as CASMEQGSNYGYTF. The gene calls are TRBV6-5 and TRBJ1-2; 7 bases line up with TRBD1. V dropped 7 bases and J dropped 0; count of bases not matched to a gene: 5. The CDR3 extends over 14 amino acids. Germline V lookup: CDR1 MNHEY, CDR2 SVGAGI.

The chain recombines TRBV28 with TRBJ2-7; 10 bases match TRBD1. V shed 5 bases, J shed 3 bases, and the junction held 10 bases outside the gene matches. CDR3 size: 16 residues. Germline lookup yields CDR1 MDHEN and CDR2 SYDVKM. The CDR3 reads CASSPGQGMIRYEQYF. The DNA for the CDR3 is TGTGCCAGCAGTCCGGGACAGGGGATGATCCGCTACGAGCAGTACTTC.

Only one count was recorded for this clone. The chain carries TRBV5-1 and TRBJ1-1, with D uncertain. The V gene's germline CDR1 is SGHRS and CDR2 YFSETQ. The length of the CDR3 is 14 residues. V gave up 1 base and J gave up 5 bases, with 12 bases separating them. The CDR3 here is CASSLRDAGTEAFF. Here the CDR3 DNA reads TGCGCCAGCAGCTTGCGAGATGCGGGGACTGAAGCTTTCTTT.

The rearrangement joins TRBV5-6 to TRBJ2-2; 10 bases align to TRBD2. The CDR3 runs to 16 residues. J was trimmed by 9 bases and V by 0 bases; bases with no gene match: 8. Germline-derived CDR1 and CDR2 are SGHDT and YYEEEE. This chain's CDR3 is CASSLGASGGFRELFF. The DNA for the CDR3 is TGTGCCAGCAGCTTGGGGGCTAGCGGGGGCTTTCGGGAGCTGTTTTTT. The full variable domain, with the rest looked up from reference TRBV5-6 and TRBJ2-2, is DAGVTQSPTHLIKTRGQQVTLRCSPKSGHDTVSWYQQALGQGPQFIFQYYEEEERQRGNFPDRFSGHQFPNYSSELNVNALLLGDSALYLCASSLGASGGFRELFFGEGSRLTVL.

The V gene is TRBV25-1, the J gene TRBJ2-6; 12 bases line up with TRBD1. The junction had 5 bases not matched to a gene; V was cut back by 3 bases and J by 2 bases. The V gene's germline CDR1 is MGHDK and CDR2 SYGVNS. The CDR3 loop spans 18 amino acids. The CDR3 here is CASSDRGTGGTGANVLTF. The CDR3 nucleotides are TGTGCCAGCAGTGATAGGGGGACAGGGGGCACTGGGGCCAACGTCCTGACTTTC.

The CDR3 sequence is CASSNPDRGNTEAFF. The CDR3 nucleotides are TGTGCCAGCAGCAACCCTGACAGGGGGAACACTGAAGCTTTCTTT. The chain links TRBV7-9 to TRBJ1-1, with TRBD1 identical over 8 bases. CDR3 size: 15 residues. V lost 5 bases to trimming and J lost 1 base; unmatched junction nucleotides: 6. Germline V CDR1 and CDR2: SEHNR, FQNEAQ (reference sequence).

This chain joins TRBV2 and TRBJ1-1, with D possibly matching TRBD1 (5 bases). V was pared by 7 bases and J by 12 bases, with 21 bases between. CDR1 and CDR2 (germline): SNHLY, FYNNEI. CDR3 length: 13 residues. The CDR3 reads CASNREQGGFPFF. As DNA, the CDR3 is TGTGCCAGCAATAGGGAGCAGGGCGGATTTCCTTTCTTT.

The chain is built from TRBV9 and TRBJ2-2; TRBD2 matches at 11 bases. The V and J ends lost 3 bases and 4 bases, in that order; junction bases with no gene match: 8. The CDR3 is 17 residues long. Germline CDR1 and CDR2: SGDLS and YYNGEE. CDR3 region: CASSAPLAGDGTGELFF. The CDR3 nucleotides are TGTGCCAGCAGCGCCCCACTAGCGGGAGATGGCACCGGGGAGCTGTTTTTT.

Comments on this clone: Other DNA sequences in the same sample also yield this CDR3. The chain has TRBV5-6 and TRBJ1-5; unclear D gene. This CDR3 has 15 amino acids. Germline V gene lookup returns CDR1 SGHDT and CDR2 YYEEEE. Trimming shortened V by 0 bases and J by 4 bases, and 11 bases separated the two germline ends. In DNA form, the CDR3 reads TGTGCCAGCAGCTTGGGTGGATCGGGGAATCAGCCCCAGCATTTT. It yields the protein CASSLGGSGNQPQHF. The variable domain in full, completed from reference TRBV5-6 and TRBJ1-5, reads DAGVTQSPTHLIKTRGQQVTLRCSPKSGHDTVSWYQQALGQGPQFIFQYYEEEERQRGNFPDRFSGHQFPNYSSELNVNALLLGDSALYLCASSLGGSGNQPQHFGDGTRLSIL.

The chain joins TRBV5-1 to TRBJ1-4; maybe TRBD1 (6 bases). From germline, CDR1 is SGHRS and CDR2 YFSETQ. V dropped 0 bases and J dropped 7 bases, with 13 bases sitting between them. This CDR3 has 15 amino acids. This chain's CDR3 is CASSLDGQGIEKLFF. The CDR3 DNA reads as TGCGCCAGCAGCTTGGATGGCCAGGGGATTGAAAAACTGTTTTTT.

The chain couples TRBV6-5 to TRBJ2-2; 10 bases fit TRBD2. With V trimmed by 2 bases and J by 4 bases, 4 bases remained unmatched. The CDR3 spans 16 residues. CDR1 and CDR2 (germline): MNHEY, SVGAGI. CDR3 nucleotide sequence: TGTGCCAGCAGTTACGCTAGCGGGAGCCGCACCGGGGAGCTGTTTTTT. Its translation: CASSYASGSRTGELFF.

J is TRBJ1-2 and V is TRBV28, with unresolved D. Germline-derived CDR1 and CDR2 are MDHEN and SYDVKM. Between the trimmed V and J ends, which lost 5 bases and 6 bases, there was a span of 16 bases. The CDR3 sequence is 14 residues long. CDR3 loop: CASSPTSVLHGYTF. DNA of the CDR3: TGTGCCAGCAGTCCAACGTCGGTCCTACATGGCTACACCTTC.

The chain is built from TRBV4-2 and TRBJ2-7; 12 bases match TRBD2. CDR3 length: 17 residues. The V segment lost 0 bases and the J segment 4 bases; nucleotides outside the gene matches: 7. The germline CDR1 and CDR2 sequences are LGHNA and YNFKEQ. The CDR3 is CASSQDLASGRAYEQYF. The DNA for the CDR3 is TGTGCCAGCAGCCAAGACCTGGCTAGCGGGAGGGCGTACGAGCAGTACTTC.

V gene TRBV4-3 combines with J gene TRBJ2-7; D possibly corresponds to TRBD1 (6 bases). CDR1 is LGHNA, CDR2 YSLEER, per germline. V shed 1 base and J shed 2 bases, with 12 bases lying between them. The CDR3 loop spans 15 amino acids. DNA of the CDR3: TGCGCCAGCAGCCAAGCAAGGGCAGGGGCCTACGAGCAGTACTTC. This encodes CASSQARAGAYEQYF.

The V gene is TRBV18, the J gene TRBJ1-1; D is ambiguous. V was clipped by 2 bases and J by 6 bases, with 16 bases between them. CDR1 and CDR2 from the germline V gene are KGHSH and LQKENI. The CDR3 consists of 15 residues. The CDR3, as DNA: TGTGCCAGCTCACCAACACAGTACGATGGGTCTGAAGCTTTCTTT. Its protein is CASSPTQYDGSEAFF.

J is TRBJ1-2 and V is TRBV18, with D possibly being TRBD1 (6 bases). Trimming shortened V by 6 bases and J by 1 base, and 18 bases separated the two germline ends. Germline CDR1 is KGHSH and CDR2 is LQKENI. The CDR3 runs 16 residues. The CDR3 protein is CASSAGGAGLNYGYTF. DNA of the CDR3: TGTGCCAGCTCGGCGGGGGGCGCCGGACTTAACTATGGCTACACCTTC.

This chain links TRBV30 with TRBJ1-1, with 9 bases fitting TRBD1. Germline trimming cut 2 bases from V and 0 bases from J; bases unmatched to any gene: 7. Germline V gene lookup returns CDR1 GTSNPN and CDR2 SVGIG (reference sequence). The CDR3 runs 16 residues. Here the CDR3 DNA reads TGTGCCTGGAGTCAGACAGGGGGAAGCTTGAACACTGAAGCTTTCTTT. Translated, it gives CAWSQTGGSLNTEAFF.

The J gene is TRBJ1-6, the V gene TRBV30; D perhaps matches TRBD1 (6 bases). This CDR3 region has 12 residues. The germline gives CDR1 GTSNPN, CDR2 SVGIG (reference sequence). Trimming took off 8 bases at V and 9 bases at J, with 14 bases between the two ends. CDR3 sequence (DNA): TGTGCCGGGGACGGGGGGCGTTCACCCCTCCACTTT. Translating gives CAGDGGRSPLHF.

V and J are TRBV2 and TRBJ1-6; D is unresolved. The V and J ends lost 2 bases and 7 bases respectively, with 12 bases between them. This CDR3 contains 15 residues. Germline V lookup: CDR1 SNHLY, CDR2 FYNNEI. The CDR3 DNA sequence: TGTGCCAGCAGTGAATTAACGCGGAGGAATTCACCCCTCCACTTT. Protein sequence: CASSELTRRNSPLHF.